Sequencing of this T cell receptor (beta chain) was carried out in a study of blood T cell repertoires in COVID-19. V lost 5 bases, J lost 9 bases, and 8 bases stayed unmatched. This CDR3 comprises 14 residues. Germline CDR1 and CDR2: SGHKS and YYEKEE (reference sequence). This clone was observed once. Libraries were prepared by immunoSEQ multiplex PCR; TCRdb keeps only in-frame clonotypes and omits some of them. Here the sample spans 100,000 to 150,000 clones, 85% being singletons. The clonotype originates from a woman aged 80 or over with acute or convalescent COVID-19. The chain employs TRBV5-5 and TRBJ2-1; 10 bases align to TRBD1. Material for sequencing was peripheral blood. The CDR3 DNA follows: TGTGCCAGCAGTCCGGACAGGGGGTTGGGTGAGCAGTTCTTC. This sequence encodes CASSPDRGLGEQFF.